This TCR beta chain was identified in a study of Ad26.COV2.S vaccination and SARS-CoV-2 variants. The CDR3 has 15 residues. Germline V gene lookup returns CDR1 SGHNT and CDR2 YYREEE (reference sequence). Trimming shortened V by 0 bases and J by 5 bases, and 14 bases separated the two germline ends. Details on this clone: Its specificity is unknown.

The treatment here: roughly 20 received Ad26.COV2.S at low or high dose, single or two shots; five or six received placebo; per-sample allocation not given. Sampling was done on day 63 after the first vaccine or placebo injection. Using immunoSEQ multiplex PCR, the repertoire was profiled, and TCRdb retains in-frame clones only, with some absent. The sample holds hundreds of thousands of clones; around 90% are singletons and the top ten take about 1.5%. Study findings and constraints: Placebo recipients and vaccine recipients were similar in non-spike TCR breadth. Assessments of TCR breadth and depth may have underestimated the total T cell responses.

The V gene is TRBV5-4, the J gene TRBJ2-5; D tentatively reads TRBD1 or TRBD2 (5 bases each). Specimen: peripheral blood, collected in a trial of Ad26.COV2.S vaccine versus placebo. The clonotype originates from a person aged 18-60 years who received the Ad26.COV2.S COVID-19 vaccine or a placebo. Here the CDR3 reads CASSLGDLAGETQYF. CDR3 nucleotide sequence: TGTGCCAGCAGCTTGGGGGACCTAGCCGGGGAGACCCAGTACTTC.